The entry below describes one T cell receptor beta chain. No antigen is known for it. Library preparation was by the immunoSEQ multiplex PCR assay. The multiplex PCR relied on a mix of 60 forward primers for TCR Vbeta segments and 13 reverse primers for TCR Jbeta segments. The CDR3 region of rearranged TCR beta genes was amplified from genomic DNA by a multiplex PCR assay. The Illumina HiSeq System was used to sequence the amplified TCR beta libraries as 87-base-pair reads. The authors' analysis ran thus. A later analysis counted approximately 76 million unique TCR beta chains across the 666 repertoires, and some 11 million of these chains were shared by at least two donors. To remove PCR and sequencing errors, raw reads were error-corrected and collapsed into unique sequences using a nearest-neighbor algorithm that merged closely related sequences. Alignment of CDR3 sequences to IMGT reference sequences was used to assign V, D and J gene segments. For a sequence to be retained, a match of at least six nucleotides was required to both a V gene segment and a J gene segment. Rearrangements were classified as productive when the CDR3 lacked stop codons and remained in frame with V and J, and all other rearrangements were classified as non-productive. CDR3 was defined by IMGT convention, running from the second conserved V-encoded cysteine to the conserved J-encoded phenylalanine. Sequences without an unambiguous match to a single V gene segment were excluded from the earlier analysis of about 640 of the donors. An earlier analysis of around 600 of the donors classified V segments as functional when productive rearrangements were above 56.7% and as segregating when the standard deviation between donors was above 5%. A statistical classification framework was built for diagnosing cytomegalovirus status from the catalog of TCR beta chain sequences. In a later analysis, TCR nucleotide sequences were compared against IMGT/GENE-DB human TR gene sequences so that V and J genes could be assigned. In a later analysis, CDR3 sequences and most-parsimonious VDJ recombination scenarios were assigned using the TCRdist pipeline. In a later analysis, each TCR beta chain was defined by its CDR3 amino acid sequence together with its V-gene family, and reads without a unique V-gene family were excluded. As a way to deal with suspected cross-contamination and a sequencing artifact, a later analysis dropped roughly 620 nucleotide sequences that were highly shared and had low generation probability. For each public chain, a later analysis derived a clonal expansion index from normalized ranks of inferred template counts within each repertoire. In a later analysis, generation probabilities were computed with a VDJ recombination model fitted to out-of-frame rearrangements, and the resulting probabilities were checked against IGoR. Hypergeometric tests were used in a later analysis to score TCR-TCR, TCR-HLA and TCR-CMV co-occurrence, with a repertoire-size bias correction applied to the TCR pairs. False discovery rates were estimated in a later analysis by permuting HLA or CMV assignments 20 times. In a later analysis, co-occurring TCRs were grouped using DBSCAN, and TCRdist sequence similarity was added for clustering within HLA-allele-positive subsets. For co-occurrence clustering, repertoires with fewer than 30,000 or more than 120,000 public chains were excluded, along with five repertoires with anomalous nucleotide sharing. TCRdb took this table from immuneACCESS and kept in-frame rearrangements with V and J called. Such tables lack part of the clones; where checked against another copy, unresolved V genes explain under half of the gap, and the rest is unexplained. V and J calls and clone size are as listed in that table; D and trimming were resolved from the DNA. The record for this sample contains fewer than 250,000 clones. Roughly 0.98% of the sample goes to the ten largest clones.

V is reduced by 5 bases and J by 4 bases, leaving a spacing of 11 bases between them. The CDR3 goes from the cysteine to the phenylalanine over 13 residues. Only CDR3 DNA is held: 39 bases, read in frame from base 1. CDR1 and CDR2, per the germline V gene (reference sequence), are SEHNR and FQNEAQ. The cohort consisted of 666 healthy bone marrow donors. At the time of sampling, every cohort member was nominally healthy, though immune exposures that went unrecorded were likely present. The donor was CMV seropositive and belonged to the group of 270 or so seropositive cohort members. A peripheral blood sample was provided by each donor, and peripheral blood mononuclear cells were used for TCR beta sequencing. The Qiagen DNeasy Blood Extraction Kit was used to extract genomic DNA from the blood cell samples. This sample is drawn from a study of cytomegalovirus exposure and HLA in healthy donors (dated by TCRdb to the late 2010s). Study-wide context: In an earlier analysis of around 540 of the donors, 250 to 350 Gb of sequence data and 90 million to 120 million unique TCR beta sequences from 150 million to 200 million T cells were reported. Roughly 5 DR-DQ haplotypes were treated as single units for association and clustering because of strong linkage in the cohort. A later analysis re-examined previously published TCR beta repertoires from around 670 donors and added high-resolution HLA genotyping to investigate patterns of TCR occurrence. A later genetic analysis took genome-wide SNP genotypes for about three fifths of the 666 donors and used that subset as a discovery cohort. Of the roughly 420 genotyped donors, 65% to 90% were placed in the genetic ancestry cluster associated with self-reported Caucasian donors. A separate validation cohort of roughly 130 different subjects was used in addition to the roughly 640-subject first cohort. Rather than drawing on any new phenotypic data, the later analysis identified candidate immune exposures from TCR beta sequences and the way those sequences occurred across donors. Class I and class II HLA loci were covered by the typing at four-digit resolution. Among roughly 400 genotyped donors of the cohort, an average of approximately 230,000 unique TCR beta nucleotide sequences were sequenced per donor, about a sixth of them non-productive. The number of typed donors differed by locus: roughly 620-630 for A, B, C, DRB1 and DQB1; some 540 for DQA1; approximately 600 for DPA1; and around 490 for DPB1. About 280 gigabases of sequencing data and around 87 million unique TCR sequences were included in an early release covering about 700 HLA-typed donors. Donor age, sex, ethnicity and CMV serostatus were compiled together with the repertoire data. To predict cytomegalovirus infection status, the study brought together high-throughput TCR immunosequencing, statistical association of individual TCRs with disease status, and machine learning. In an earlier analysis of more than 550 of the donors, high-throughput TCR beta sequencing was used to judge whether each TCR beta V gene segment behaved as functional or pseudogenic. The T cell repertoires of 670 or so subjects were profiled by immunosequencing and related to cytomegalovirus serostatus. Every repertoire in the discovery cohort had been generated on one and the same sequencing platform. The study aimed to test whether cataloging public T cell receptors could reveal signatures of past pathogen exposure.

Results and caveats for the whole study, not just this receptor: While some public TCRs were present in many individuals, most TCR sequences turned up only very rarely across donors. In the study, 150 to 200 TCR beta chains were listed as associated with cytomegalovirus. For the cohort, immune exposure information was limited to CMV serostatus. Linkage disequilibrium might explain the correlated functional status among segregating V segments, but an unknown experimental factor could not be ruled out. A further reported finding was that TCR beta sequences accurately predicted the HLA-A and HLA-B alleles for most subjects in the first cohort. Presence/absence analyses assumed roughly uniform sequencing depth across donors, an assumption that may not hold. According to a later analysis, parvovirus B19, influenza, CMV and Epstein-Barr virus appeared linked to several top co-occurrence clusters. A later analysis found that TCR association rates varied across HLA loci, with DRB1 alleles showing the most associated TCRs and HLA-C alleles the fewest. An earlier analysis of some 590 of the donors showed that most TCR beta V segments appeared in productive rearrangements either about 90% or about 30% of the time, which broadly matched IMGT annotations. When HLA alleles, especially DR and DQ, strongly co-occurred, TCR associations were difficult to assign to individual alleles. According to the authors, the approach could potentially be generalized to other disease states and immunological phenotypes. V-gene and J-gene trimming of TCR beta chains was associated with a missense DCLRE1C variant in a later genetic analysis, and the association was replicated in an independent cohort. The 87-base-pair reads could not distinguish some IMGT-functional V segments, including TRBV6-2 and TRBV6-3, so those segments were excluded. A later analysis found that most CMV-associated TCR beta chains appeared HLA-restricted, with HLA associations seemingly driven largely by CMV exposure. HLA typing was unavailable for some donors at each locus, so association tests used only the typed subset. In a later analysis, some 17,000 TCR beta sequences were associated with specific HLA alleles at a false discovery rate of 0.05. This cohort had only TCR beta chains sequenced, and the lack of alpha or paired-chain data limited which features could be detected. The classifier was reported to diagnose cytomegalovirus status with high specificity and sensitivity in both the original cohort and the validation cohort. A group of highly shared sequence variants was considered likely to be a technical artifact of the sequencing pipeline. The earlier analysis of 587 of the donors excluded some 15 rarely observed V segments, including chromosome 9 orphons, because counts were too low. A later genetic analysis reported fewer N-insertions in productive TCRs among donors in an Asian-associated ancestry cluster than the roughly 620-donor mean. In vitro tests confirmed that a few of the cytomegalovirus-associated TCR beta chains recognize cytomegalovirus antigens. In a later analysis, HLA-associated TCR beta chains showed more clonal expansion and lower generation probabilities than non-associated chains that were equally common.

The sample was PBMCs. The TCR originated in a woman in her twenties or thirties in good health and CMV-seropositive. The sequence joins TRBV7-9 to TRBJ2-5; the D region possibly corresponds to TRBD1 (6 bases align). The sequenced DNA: TGTGCCAGCAGCAGGGGGACGGGAGAGACCCAGTACTTC. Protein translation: CASSRGTGETQYF.